These 31 T cell receptor beta chains were sequenced from one sample in a study of CD8+ T cells in alopecia areata (dated by TCRdb to between 2018 and 2020). The label giving this sample's treatment or condition can be read as: oral pan-JAK inhibitor, 5-10 mg twice daily. Receptor amplification or capture employed the immunoSEQ multiplex PCR assay. To provide template for TCR sequencing, every sample had RNA extracted and reverse transcribed into cDNA. The table comes from immuneACCESS by way of TCRdb, which keeps in-frame sequences with V and J called. Part of the clones is missing from these tables; in studies checked, under half for an unresolved V gene and the rest for unknown reasons. The sample table records around 190,000 clones; roughly three fifths of these occur just once. The ten largest clonotypes hold 1.3% of the sample. Sequenced material: CD4+ T cells sorted from blood, taken between weeks 49 and 50, from a patient treated with tofacitinib. Every receptor here comes from a human donor with alopecia areata.

This clone came up once. The chain combines TRBV5-6 with TRBJ1-1; D is unresolved. The V gene lost 2 bases and the J gene lost 0 bases, with 14 bases spanning the gap. CDR1 and CDR2 (germline): SGHDT, YYEEEE. CDR3 length equals 16 residues. CDR3 DNA sequence: TGTGCCAGCAGCTTTTCCTGGTTGGTAATGAACACTGAAGCTTTCTTT. Encoded protein: CASSFSWLVMNTEAFF.

The J gene is TRBJ1-5, the V gene TRBV6-5, with a tentative D call TRBD1 (6 bases). The CDR3 has 13 amino acids. The V gene lost 4 bases and the J gene lost 7 bases, with 11 bases spanning the gap. Germline-derived CDR1 and CDR2 are MNHEY and SVGAGI. The CDR3 is CASSLTQGQPQHF. The CDR3 coding sequence is TGTGCCAGCAGTTTAACCCAGGGGCAGCCCCAGCATTTT.

J is TRBJ1-5 and V is TRBV5-1; D ambiguous. The CDR3 extends over 14 amino acids. CDR1 and CDR2 from the germline V gene are SGHRS and YFSETQ. Trimming stripped 4 bases from V and 7 bases from J, with 15 bases between. The CDR3 region has the DNA TGCGCCAGCAGCATTTCTCCGGCGGGGCAGCCCCAGCATTTT. Translation gives CASSISPAGQPQHF.

The chain links TRBV30 to TRBJ1-3; D not resolved. CDR1 GTSNPN and CDR2 SVGIG come from the germline V gene (reference sequence). This CDR3 has 13 amino acids. Between the trimmed V and J ends, which lost 2 bases and 4 bases, there was a span of 9 bases. In DNA, the CDR3 is TGTGCCTGGAGTCTGGGAACCGGAAACACCATATATTTT. This encodes CAWSLGTGNTIYF.

This clone occurred once. V gene TRBV30 combines with J gene TRBJ1-1; unclear D gene. Germline CDR1 reads GTSNPN; CDR2 reads SVGIG (reference sequence). The CDR3 spans 16 residues. V was clipped by 0 bases and J by 0 bases, with 14 bases between them. CDR3 in amino acids: CAWSVPAGNMNTEAFF. As DNA, the CDR3 is TGTGCCTGGAGTGTACCAGCAGGCAACATGAACACTGAAGCTTTCTTT.

This chain links TRBV30 with TRBJ2-3, with D possibly being TRBD2 (5 bases). V lost 5 bases to trimming and J lost 3 bases, with 18 bases between them. This CDR3 has 15 amino acids. Germline V gene data show CDR1 as GTSNPN and CDR2 as SVGIG (reference sequence). CDR3 bases: TGTGCCTGGTCTTCAGGAGAGAGGGAAACAGATACGCAGTATTTT. It is translated as CAWSSGERETDTQYF.

The rearrangement uses TRBV29-1 and TRBJ2-7; 9 bases line up with TRBD1. The CDR3 is made up of 13 amino acids. The germline gives CDR1 SQVTM, CDR2 ANQGSEA. Germline trimming cut 6 bases from V and 4 bases from J; bases unmatched to any gene: 7. DNA for the CDR3: TGCAGCGTCCTACAGGGGGCGAATTACGAGCAGTACTTC. This translates into CSVLQGANYEQYF.

The chain carries TRBV5-1 and TRBJ2-7; tentative D call: TRBD2 (5 bases). The CDR3 spans 14 residues. Germline assignment: CDR1 SGHRS and CDR2 YFSETQ. Trimming shortened V by 1 base and J by 1 base, and 9 bases separated the two germline ends. CDR3 region: CASSLTRGSYEQYF. Here the CDR3 DNA reads TGCGCCAGCAGCTTGACCCGGGGTTCCTACGAGCAGTACTTC.

The chain employs TRBV7-2 and TRBJ2-7, with D perhaps matching TRBD2 (5 bases). V lost 1 base, J lost 0 bases, and 7 bases lay in between. Germline V gene lookup returns CDR1 SGHTA and CDR2 FQGNSA. This CDR3 contains 14 residues. The CDR3 region is CASSLVDFSYEQYF. The CDR3 region has the DNA TGTGCCAGCAGCTTAGTGGACTTCTCCTACGAGCAGTACTTC.

The chain links TRBV4-3 to TRBJ1-1, with D perhaps TRBD1 (5 bases). CDR3 length: 15 residues. Between the trimmed V and J ends, which lost 6 bases and 0 bases, there was a span of 14 bases. Germline CDR1 LGHNA, CDR2 YSLEER. The CDR3 loop reads CASRPGDVLNTEAFF. The CDR3, as DNA: TGCGCCAGCAGACCCGGGGACGTACTGAACACTGAAGCTTTCTTT.

This clone showed up just once. V and J are TRBV18 and TRBJ2-3; D not resolved. The CDR3 runs 12 residues. Germline CDR1 KGHSH, CDR2 LQKENI. V lost 2 bases and J lost 4, with 4 bases in between. CDR3 sequence (DNA): TGTGCCAGCTCACCAGATCCAGATACGCAGTATTTT. Protein: CASSPDPDTQYF.

Only one count was recorded for this clone. The chain couples TRBV2 to TRBJ1-6; 9 bases map to TRBD1. The CDR3 is 14 residues long. The germline V gene has CDR1 SNHLY and CDR2 FYNNEI. V was pared by 5 bases and J by 8 bases, with 4 bases of the junction left unmatched. The CDR3: CASSRTGEYSPLHF. DNA of the CDR3: TGTGCCAGCAGTCGGACAGGGGAGTATTCACCCCTCCACTTT.

This chain connects TRBV29-1 to TRBJ1-5; D is possibly TRBD1 (5 bases). The CDR3 runs 13 residues. CDR1 and CDR2 (germline): SQVTM, ANQGSEA. V shed 7 bases and J shed 4 bases, with 14 bases lying between them. The CDR3 protein is CSAARGLNQPQHF. In DNA form, the CDR3 reads TGCAGCGCGGCCCGGGGCTTAAATCAGCCCCAGCATTTT.

The chain joins TRBV18 to TRBJ2-2, with unresolved D. This CDR3 is built from 13 residues. CDR1 and CDR2 (germline): KGHSH, LQKENI. V was pared by 0 bases and J by 9 bases, with 8 bases between. The CDR3 DNA is TGTGCCAGCTCACCACCAGGCCGACGGGAGCTGTTTTTT. Translated, it gives CASSPPGRRELFF.

The rearrangement uses TRBV6-5 and TRBJ1-6; maybe TRBD1 (5 bases). This CDR3 comprises 12 residues. The V gene lost 5 bases and the J gene lost 9 bases, with 8 bases spanning the gap. Germline V gene lookup returns CDR1 MNHEY and CDR2 SVGAGI. The CDR3 nucleotides are TGTGCCAGCAGTCCAGGGAGTTCACCCCTCCACTTT. It is translated as CASSPGSSPLHF.

This rearrangement joins TRBV5-6 to TRBJ1-2; no definite D call. CDR3 length: 13 residues. V was cut by 4 bases and J by 4 bases, with 11 bases left in between. From germline, CDR1 is SGHDT and CDR2 YYEEEE. CDR3 in amino acids: CASSPTIGYGYTF. CDR3 nucleotides: TGTGCCAGCAGCCCAACAATTGGCTATGGCTACACCTTC.

The chain employs TRBV29-1 and TRBJ2-3; D is tentatively TRBD1 or TRBD2 (5 bases each). Trimming removed 4 bases at V and 4 bases at J, with 9 bases between. The CDR3 is 12 amino acids. CDR1 and CDR2 (germline): SQVTM, ANQGSEA. Here the CDR3 reads CSVGDQADTQYF. The CDR3 region has the DNA TGCAGCGTTGGGGACCAGGCAGATACGCAGTATTTT.

As for this clone: A junction end diverges from the germline sequence, so it may reflect a read error. The chain uses TRBV6-1 and TRBJ2-1; a weak D match, TRBD1 (6 bases). The CDR3 contains 15 residues. Germline CDR1 reads MNHNS; CDR2 reads SASEGT. The CDR3 sequence: CAISSWDTDYNEQFF. In nucleotides, the CDR3 is TGTGCCATCAGTTCATGGGACACAGACTACAATGAGCAGTTCTTC.

The genes are TRBV5-1 and TRBJ2-5, with D unclear. The CDR3 loop spans 12 amino acids. The V gene's germline CDR1 is SGHRS and CDR2 YFSETQ. V was cut by 7 bases and J by 0 bases, with 7 bases left in between. The chain's CDR3 is CASRINQETQYF. The CDR3 DNA is TGCGCCAGCCGGATTAACCAAGAGACCCAGTACTTC.

This clone was observed many times. The chain carries TRBV28 and TRBJ2-7, with D possibly TRBD2 on 5 matching bases. CDR1 and CDR2 from the germline V gene are MDHEN and SYDVKM. This CDR3 spans 16 amino acids. V lost 3 bases and J lost 2, with 17 bases in between. The CDR3 DNA sequence: TGTGCCAGCAGTTTTACTCTCGCGGGTCTTACCTACGAGCAGTACTTC. It specifies CASSFTLAGLTYEQYF.

The V and J genes are TRBV30 and TRBJ1-3; D is ambiguous. V gave up 4 bases and J gave up 0 bases, with 13 bases separating them. Germline CDR1 and CDR2: GTSNPN and SVGIG (reference sequence). CDR3 size: 15 residues. The CDR3 DNA reads as TGTGCCTGGATGTCCGATATAAGCTCTGGAAACACCATATATTTT. Translation: CAWMSDISSGNTIYF. Full variable domain (rest looked up from reference TRBV30 and TRBJ1-3): SQTIHQWPATLVQPVGSPLSLECTVEGTSNPNLYWYRQAAGRGLQLLFYSVGIGQISSEVPQNLSASRPQDRQFILSSKKLLLSDSGFYLCAWMSDISSGNTIYFGEGSWLTVV.

This chain links TRBV7-2 with TRBJ2-3; D possibly matches TRBD1 or TRBD2 (5 bases each). CDR3 size: 15 residues. The V end lost 11 bases, the J end lost 2 bases, and 20 bases lay between the germline ends. Germline CDR1 SGHTA, CDR2 FQGNSA. CDR3 bases: TGTGCCGGTGCGAGAGGGACCACCCCCACAGATACGCAGTATTTT. Protein sequence: CAGARGTTPTDTQYF.

V and J are TRBV5-1 and TRBJ1-1; no clear D. Germline V lookup: CDR1 SGHRS, CDR2 YFSETQ. V lost 4 bases and J 8 bases, leaving 12 bases between the germline ends. The CDR3 has 12 residues. The CDR3 nucleotides are TGCGCCAGCAGCACCAGCTTAGGGGAAGCTTTCTTT. This codes for CASSTSLGEAFF.

J is TRBJ2-7 and V is TRBV28; the D gene is possibly TRBD2 (6 bases). The CDR3 consists of 19 residues. Germline-derived CDR1 and CDR2 are MDHEN and SYDVKM. The V end was cut by 1 base, the J end by 6 bases, with 28 bases between. CDR3 sequence reads: CASSLFPGGSRRAGSEQYF. The CDR3 coding sequence is TGTGCCAGCAGTTTATTCCCCGGGGGTAGCCGCCGGGCAGGGAGCGAGCAGTACTTC.

This chain connects TRBV15 to TRBJ1-2; the D is unclear. The germline gives CDR1 LNHNV, CDR2 YYDKDF (reference sequence). V lost 4 bases, J lost 6 bases, and 12 bases lay in between. CDR3 length: 13 amino acids. CDR3 region: CATSTEVGDGYTF. In DNA form, the CDR3 reads TGTGCCACCAGCACCGAAGTTGGGGATGGCTACACCTTC.

This clone was seen a handful of times. The V and J genes are TRBV25-1 and TRBJ1-2; TRBD1 agrees at 10 bases. Germline assignment: CDR1 MGHDK and CDR2 SYGVNS. With 6 bases clipped from V and 7 bases from J, the junction kept 5 bases outside the gene matches. This CDR3 contains 13 residues. The CDR3 is CASRGQGVSGYTF. The CDR3, as DNA: TGTGCCAGCAGAGGACAGGGGGTGAGTGGCTACACCTTC.

There are a few counts of this clone. This chain joins TRBV29-1 and TRBJ1-1, with no clear D. The CDR3 is made up of 13 amino acids. Germline V lookup: CDR1 SQVTM, CDR2 ANQGSEA. V lost 5 bases, J lost 0 bases, and 10 bases lay in between. The CDR3 bases are TGCAGCGTTCACAGACTCATGAACACTGAAGCTTTCTTT. This encodes CSVHRLMNTEAFF.

This clone was observed a few times. The chain uses TRBV7-9 and TRBJ2-3; D unclear. With 2 bases removed from V and 6 bases from J, the gap between germline ends came to 6 bases. This CDR3 region has 12 residues. From germline, CDR1 is SEHNR and CDR2 FQNEAQ (reference sequence). The CDR3 sequence: CASSLKLDTQYF. The CDR3 bases are TGTGCCAGCAGCTTAAAGTTGGATACGCAGTATTTT. The variable domain in full, completed from reference TRBV7-9 and TRBJ2-3, reads DTGVSQNPRHKITKRGQNVTFRCDPISEHNRLYWYRQTLGQGPEFLTYFQNEAQLEKSRLLSDRFSAERPKGSFSTLEIQRTEQGDSAMYLCASSLKLDTQYFGPGTRLTVL.

V is TRBV4-3 and J is TRBJ2-7, with a tentative D call TRBD1 (5 bases). This CDR3 has 15 residues. Trimming left V 0 bases short and J 2 bases short, with 11 bases between. The germline CDR1 and CDR2 sequences are LGHNA and YSLEER. The CDR3, as DNA: TGCGCCAGCAGCCAAGATCTAGAGACAGCCTACGAGCAGTACTTC. Its protein is CASSQDLETAYEQYF.

The chain employs TRBV19 and TRBJ2-7; possibly TRBD1 for D (6 bases). There are 13 residues in the CDR3. Between the trimmed V and J ends, which lost 4 bases and 2 bases, there was a span of 9 bases. CDR1 and CDR2 from the germline V gene are LNHDA and SQIVND (reference sequence). The CDR3 DNA reads TGTGCCAGTAGTAGGGGACACCCCTACGAGCAGTACTTC. This sequence encodes CASSRGHPYEQYF.

The rearrangement links TRBV30 to TRBJ2-5; 8 nucleotides align to TRBD2. Germline CDR1 GTSNPN, CDR2 SVGIG (reference sequence). The CDR3 has 14 residues. With V trimmed by 5 bases and J by 5 bases, 10 bases remained unmatched. The CDR3 DNA reads as TGTGCCTGGGGCCCCGGGACTAGGATGGAGACCCAGTACTTC. Protein: CAWGPGTRMETQYF. Variable domain in full (rest from reference TRBV30 and TRBJ2-5): SQTIHQWPATLVQPVGSPLSLECTVEGTSNPNLYWYRQAAGRGLQLLFYSVGIGQISSEVPQNLSASRPQDRQFILSSKKLLLSDSGFYLCAWGPGTRMETQYFGPGTRLLVL.